The source of this T cell receptor beta chain is a study of T cell responses to AZD1222 COVID-19 vaccine. Method: immunoSEQ multiplex PCR; TCRdb's copy keeps in-frame clones and lacks some. The table includes 200,000 to 250,000 clones, 90% to 95% detected once. This CDR3 comprises 16 residues. Trimming took 6 bases from V and 0 from J; bases not matched to a gene: 8. Germline-derived CDR1 and CDR2 are LNHDA and SQIVND (reference sequence). The rearrangement links TRBV19 to TRBJ2-3, with 8 nucleotides matching TRBD2. Sequenced material: peripheral blood, taken 28 days after the second dose of the MenACWY control vaccine. This sequence was found in an adult who received the MenACWY meningococcal vaccine as a control. CDR3 bases: TGTGCCAGTAGCGAAATAGCGGGGACTAGCACAGATACGCAGTATTTT. It specifies CASSEIAGTSTDTQYF.